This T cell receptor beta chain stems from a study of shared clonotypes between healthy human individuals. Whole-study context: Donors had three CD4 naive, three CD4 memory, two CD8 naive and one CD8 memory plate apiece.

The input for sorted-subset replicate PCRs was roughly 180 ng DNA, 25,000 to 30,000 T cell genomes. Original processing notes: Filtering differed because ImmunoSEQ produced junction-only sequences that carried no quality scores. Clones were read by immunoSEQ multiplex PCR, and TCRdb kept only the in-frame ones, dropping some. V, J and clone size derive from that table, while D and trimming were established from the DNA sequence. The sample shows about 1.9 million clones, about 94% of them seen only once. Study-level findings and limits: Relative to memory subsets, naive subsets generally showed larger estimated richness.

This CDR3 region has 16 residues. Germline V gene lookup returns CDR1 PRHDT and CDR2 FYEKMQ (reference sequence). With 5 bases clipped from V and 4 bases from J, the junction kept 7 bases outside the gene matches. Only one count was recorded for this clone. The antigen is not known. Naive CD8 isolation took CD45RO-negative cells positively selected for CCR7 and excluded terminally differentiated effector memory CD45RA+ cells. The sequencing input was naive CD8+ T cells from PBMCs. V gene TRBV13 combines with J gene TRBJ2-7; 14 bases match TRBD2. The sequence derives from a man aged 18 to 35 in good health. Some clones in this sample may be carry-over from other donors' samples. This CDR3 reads CASSKGTSGSLYEQYF. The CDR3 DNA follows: TGTGCCAGCAGCAAAGGGACTAGCGGGAGTCTATACGAGCAGTACTTC.